These 31 T cell receptor beta chains were all obtained from the same sample, sequenced in a study of blood T cell repertoires in COVID-19. Using immunoSEQ multiplex PCR, the repertoire was profiled, and TCRdb retains in-frame clones only, with some absent. The top ten clones hold just over 2.5% of a sample with approximately 70,000 clones, approximately 90% of them seen once. The sample consisted of peripheral blood. These receptors all stem from a man aged 45-65 years with COVID-19, enrolled during active disease.

The chain uses TRBV9 and TRBJ2-6; D ambiguous. Trimming cost V 0 bases and J 0 bases, with 4 bases left between them. This CDR3 region has 15 residues. The germline V gene has CDR1 SGDLS and CDR2 YYNGEE. CDR3: CASSVGASGANVLTF. The CDR3 DNA is TGTGCCAGCAGCGTAGGCGCCTCTGGGGCCAACGTCCTGACTTTC. Based on the CDR3 plus reference TRBV9 and TRBJ2-6, the full variable domain is DSGVTQTPKHLITATGQRVTLRCSPRSGDLSVYWYQQSLDQGLQFLIQYYNGEERAKGNILERFSAQQFPDLHSELNLSSLELGDSALYFCASSVGASGANVLTFGAGSRLTVL.

This chain connects TRBV5-5 to TRBJ1-1, with TRBD1 identical over 9 bases. The CDR3 has 15 amino acids. The germline V gene has CDR1 SGHKS and CDR2 YYEKEE (reference sequence). J lost 7 bases, V lost 0 bases, and 7 bases had no gene match. The CDR3 DNA reads TGTGCCAGCAGCTTGGTCCCGACAGGGGGGGATGAAGCTTTCTTT. Protein sequence: CASSLVPTGGDEAFF.

The chain links TRBV2 to TRBJ2-1, with 11 bases lining up with TRBD2. CDR1 SNHLY and CDR2 FYNNEI come from the germline V gene. The CDR3 loop spans 15 amino acids. V was pared by 6 bases and J by 5 bases, with 6 bases of the junction left unmatched. The CDR3 spells CASSIIAGGDNEQFF. Written as DNA, the CDR3 is TGTGCCAGCAGCATTATAGCGGGAGGGGACAATGAGCAGTTCTTC.

This sequence joins TRBV18 and TRBJ2-1; 10 nucleotides match TRBD2. Germline loops: CDR1 KGHSH, CDR2 LQKENI. The trim removed 1 base at V and 6 bases at J, leaving 12 bases unmatched. The CDR3 contains 18 residues. The CDR3 reads CASSPLAASGSMGNEQFF. CDR3 DNA sequence: TGTGCCAGCTCACCACTCGCGGCTAGCGGGAGCATGGGCAATGAGCAGTTCTTC. Using reference TRBV18 and TRBJ2-1 for the parts outside the CDR3, the full variable domain is NAGVMQNPRHLVRRRGQEARLRCSPMKGHSHVYWYRQLPEEGLKFMVYLQKENIIDESGMPKERFSAEFPKEGPSILRIQQVVRGDSAAYFCASSPLAASGSMGNEQFFGPGTRLTVL.

The V gene is TRBV6-6, the J gene TRBJ2-7; 8 bases map to TRBD1. This CDR3 is 12 amino acids long. The J segment lost 5 bases and the V segment lost 6 bases, leaving 3 bases of the junction unmatched. Germline V lookup: CDR1 MNHNY, CDR2 SVGAGI (reference sequence). CDR3 protein: CASSGQGDEQYV. In nucleotides, the CDR3 is TGTGCCAGCAGCGGACAGGGCGACGAGCAGTACGTC.

This clone appeared a single time. V usage is TRBV6-2 or TRBV6-3 and J usage is TRBJ2-7; D remains ambiguous. The V end lost 6 bases, the J end lost 3 bases, and 18 bases lay between the germline ends. This CDR3 has 15 residues. Germline values: CDR1 MNHEY, CDR2 SVGEGT. The DNA of the CDR3 is TGTGCCAGCAGACCTACTAAGGTCTCCCTCTACGAGCAGTACTTC. Protein: CASRPTKVSLYEQYF.

The chain is built from TRBV28 and TRBJ2-7, with 9 bases that match TRBD1. CDR1 MDHEN and CDR2 SYDVKM come from the germline V gene. The length of the CDR3 is 14 residues. With V trimmed by 4 bases and J by 2 bases, 3 bases remained unmatched. CDR3 nucleotides: TGTGCCAGCAGTTGGGGGACAGGGCCCTACGAGCAGTACGTC. Encoded protein: CASSWGTGPYEQYV.

This clone has only a few counts. The chain employs TRBV19 and TRBJ1-5; 8 bases match TRBD1. In germline, CDR1 is LNHDA, CDR2 SQIVND (reference sequence). The CDR3 is 16 residues long. With 5 bases clipped from V and 0 bases from J, the junction kept 6 bases outside the gene matches. CDR3 DNA: TGTGCCAGTAGTGGGGACAGGAGGAGTAGCAATCAGCCCCAGCATTTT. Its translation: CASSGDRRSSNQPQHF. The full variable domain, in which reference TRBV19 and TRBJ1-5 provide the parts outside the CDR3, is DGGITQSPKYLFRKEGQNVTLSCEQNLNHDAMYWYRQDPGQGLRLIYYSQIVNDFQKGDIAEGYSVSREKKESFPLTVTSAQKNPTAFYLCASSGDRRSSNQPQHFGDGTRLSIL.

The chain recombines TRBV18 with TRBJ1-1; 10 nucleotides agree with TRBD1. Trimming cost V 3 bases and J 4 bases; bases outside gene matches: 11. This CDR3 contains 17 residues. Germline CDR1 is KGHSH and CDR2 is LQKENI. CDR3 in DNA: TGTGCCAGCTCACCGACGGGACAGGGGTTTCTTGGCACTGAAGCTTTCTTT. This sequence encodes CASSPTGQGFLGTEAFF.

This rearrangement joins TRBV6-5 to TRBJ2-1; TRBD2 might be the D (6 bases). V lost 6 bases and J 8 bases, leaving 17 bases between the germline ends. The CDR3 contains 14 residues. CDR1 MNHEY and CDR2 SVGAGI come from the germline V gene. The DNA for the CDR3 is TGTGCCAGCAGATCTGGACGGGGGAGCTATGAGCAGTTCTTC. This gives the protein CASRSGRGSYEQFF.

The chain links TRBV9 to TRBJ2-3, with 7 bases lining up with TRBD1. CDR3 length: 15 residues. Per the germline V gene, CDR1 is SGDLS and CDR2 is YYNGEE. The trim removed 0 bases at V and 4 bases at J, leaving 5 bases unmatched. Here the CDR3 DNA reads TGTGCCAGCAGCGTAGCCGGAGACAGGGCAGATACGCAGTATTTT. This translates into CASSVAGDRADTQYF.

Concerning this clone: Other DNA sequences in this specimen translate into the identical CDR3. The genes are TRBV18 and TRBJ1-4; D call uncertain. Trimming stripped 4 bases from V and 2 bases from J, with 5 bases between. Looked up from germline, CDR1 is KGHSH and CDR2 is LQKENI. This CDR3 is 13 amino acids long. The chain's CDR3 is CASSRGTNEKLFF. In DNA form, the CDR3 reads TGTGCCAGCTCACGTGGCACTAATGAAAAACTGTTTTTT.

With respect to this clone: This specimen includes other DNA sequences encoding the same CDR3. This rearrangement joins TRBV18 to TRBJ1-1; 9 positions match TRBD1. CDR1 is KGHSH and CDR2 is LQKENI in the germline V gene. This CDR3 comprises 14 residues. After removal of 2 bases from V and 5 bases from J, the junction contained 3 bases not matched to a gene. The CDR3 coding sequence is TGTGCCAGCTCACCAGGGACAGGGAGGACTGAAGCTTTCTTT. Its translation: CASSPGTGRTEAFF.

The V call is TRBV18, the J call TRBJ2-3; a weak D match, TRBD2 (5 bases). Germline assignment: CDR1 KGHSH and CDR2 LQKENI. The V end lost 0 bases, the J end lost 1 base, and 11 bases lay between the germline ends. The CDR3 totals 16 residues. The CDR3 DNA sequence: TGTGCCAGCTCACCACCCGGGGAAGGCGGCACAGATACGCAGTATTTT. Its protein product is CASSPPGEGGTDTQYF.

The chain uses TRBV18 and TRBJ2-1, with 7 bases identical to TRBD1. Germline loops: CDR1 KGHSH, CDR2 LQKENI. V gave up 6 bases and J gave up 4 bases; unmatched junction bases: 9. This CDR3 is built from 15 residues. The CDR3 region is CASSPDRVRYNEQFF. The CDR3 region has the DNA TGTGCCAGCTCTCCAGACAGGGTTAGATACAATGAGCAGTTCTTC.

The chain employs TRBV11-2 and TRBJ1-5; D unclear. Germline CDR1 and CDR2: SGHAT and FQNNGV. Between the trimmed V and J ends, which lost 4 bases and 4 bases, there was a span of 5 bases. This CDR3 has 12 amino acids. In DNA, the CDR3 is TGTGCCAGCAGCTCCAATAATCAGCCCCAGCATTTT. Translated: CASSSNNQPQHF.

The genes are TRBV19 and TRBJ2-6, with TRBD1 identical over 7 bases. The length of the CDR3 is 21 residues. Germline assignment: CDR1 LNHDA and CDR2 SQIVND (reference sequence). The V gene end was trimmed by 3 bases and the J gene end by 1 base; junction bases not matched to a gene: 18. The CDR3 region is CASSIFGQVQPKLSGANVLTF. The CDR3 bases are TGTGCCAGTAGTATTTTCGGACAGGTACAACCCAAGCTATCTGGGGCCAACGTCCTGACTTTC.

The J gene is TRBJ1-5, the V gene TRBV7-2; tentatively, D is TRBD1 (5 bases). The germline V gene has CDR1 SGHTA and CDR2 FQGNSA. This CDR3 is 17 amino acids long. The germline V and J ends were trimmed by 5 bases and 4 bases, with 21 bases remaining between them. The CDR3 nucleotides read TGTGCCAGCAGCCCTGGGGGAGGGGCGGTTAGGAATCAGCCCCAGCATTTT. Translating it yields CASSPGGGAVRNQPQHF. Combining the CDR3 with reference TRBV7-2 and TRBJ1-5 gives the whole variable domain GAGVSQSPSNKVTEKGKDVELRCDPISGHTALYWYRQSLGQGLEFLIYFQGNSAPDKSGLPSDRFSAERTGGSVSTLTIQRTQQEDSAVYLCASSPGGGAVRNQPQHFGDGTRLSIL.

The chain recombines TRBV10-3 with TRBJ2-1; 7 bases align to TRBD2. The CDR3 is 12 amino acids. Germline trimming cut 4 bases from V and 6 bases from J; bases unmatched to any gene: 0. Germline lookup yields CDR1 ENHRY and CDR2 SYGVKD. CDR3 protein: CAISGTSNEQFF. CDR3 nucleotide sequence: TGTGCCATCAGTGGGACTAGCAATGAGCAGTTCTTC.

This chain uses TRBV11-2 with TRBJ2-6; perhaps TRBD1 as D (7 bases). CDR3 size: 19 residues. The germline CDR1 and CDR2 sequences are SGHAT and FQNNGV. Trimming stripped 2 bases from V and 2 bases from J, with 19 bases between. The CDR3 is CASSLSAGGGFTGANVLTF. CDR3 nucleotides: TGTGCCAGCAGCTTAAGTGCAGGAGGGGGCTTCACTGGGGCCAACGTCCTGACTTTC.

V gene TRBV29-1 combines with J gene TRBJ2-5; 15 bases are a match to TRBD2. In germline, CDR1 is SQVTM, CDR2 ANQGSEA. The CDR3 sequence is 13 residues long. J was trimmed by 4 bases and V by 6 bases; bases with no gene match: 0. In DNA form, the CDR3 reads TGCAGCGTGGGACTAGCGGGAGGAGAGACCCAGTACTTC. The encoded protein is CSVGLAGGETQYF.

The genes are TRBV19 and TRBJ1-4; D gene uncertain. Germline V lookup: CDR1 LNHDA, CDR2 SQIVND (reference sequence). The CDR3 length is 13 residues. Trimming shortened V by 4 bases and J by 4 bases, and 7 bases separated the two germline ends. CDR3 in DNA: TGTGCCAGTAGTAACTTACGTAATGAAAAACTGTTTTTT. Protein sequence: CASSNLRNEKLFF.

This sequence joins TRBV11-2 and TRBJ1-5, with D perhaps TRBD1 (5 bases). Germline V CDR1 and CDR2: SGHAT, FQNNGV. V gave up 7 bases and J gave up 6 bases, with 13 bases separating them. The CDR3 sequence is 13 residues long. DNA for the CDR3: TGTGCCAGCACCTCGACAGTCGGTCAGCCCCAGCATTTT. Protein: CASTSTVGQPQHF.

This chain links TRBV10-1 with TRBJ1-4; 9 bases agree with TRBD1. Germline values: CDR1 WNHNN, CDR2 SYGVQD (reference sequence). Trimming at V came to 3 bases and at J to 5 bases, leaving 1 base not matched to a gene. This CDR3 spans 14 amino acids. This CDR3 reads CASSDGTGNEKLFF. The CDR3 DNA reads as TGCGCCAGCAGTGATGGGACAGGGAATGAAAAACTGTTTTTT.

The V and J genes are TRBV2 and TRBJ2-1, with 7 bases lining up with TRBD1. The V and J ends lost 6 bases and 5 bases, in that order; junction bases with no gene match: 4. Germline-derived CDR1 and CDR2 are SNHLY and FYNNEI. The CDR3 extends over 13 amino acids. The CDR3 coding sequence is TGTGCCAGCAGAAGAGACAGGGACAATGAGCAGTTCTTC. This gives the protein CASRRDRDNEQFF. Looking up the rest from reference TRBV2 and TRBJ2-1 gives the full variable domain: EPEVTQTPSHQVTQMGQEVILRCVPISNHLYFYWYRQILGQKVEFLVSFYNNEISEKSEIFDDQFSVERPDGSNFTLKIRSTKLEDSAMYFCASRRDRDNEQFFGPGTRLTVL.

The chain is built from TRBV24-1 and TRBJ2-1; 8 positions agree with TRBD2. V was pared by 3 bases and J by 6 bases, with 9 bases of the junction left unmatched. Germline-derived CDR1 and CDR2 are KGHDR and SFDVKD. The CDR3 contains 16 residues. The CDR3 reads CATSDPGTRASNEQFF. In nucleotides, the CDR3 is TGTGCCACCAGTGATCCCGGGACTAGGGCATCCAATGAGCAGTTCTTC.

This clone was found a few times. The rearrangement uses TRBV10-3 and TRBJ2-4, with 7 nucleotides matching TRBD1. In germline, CDR1 is ENHRY, CDR2 SYGVKD. V lost 5 bases, J lost 5 bases, and 6 bases stayed unmatched. The CDR3 is 14 residues long. CDR3 region: CAISQQGIENIQYF. The CDR3 DNA reads TGTGCCATCAGTCAACAGGGGATCGAAAACATTCAGTACTTC.

The V and J genes are TRBV7-2 and TRBJ2-3; the D is unclear. This CDR3 has 15 amino acids. Looked up from germline, CDR1 is SGHTA and CDR2 is FQGNSA. The ends were cut back, 1 base at V and 2 bases at J, with 10 bases in the middle. The CDR3: CASSLELADTDTQYF. The CDR3 bases are TGTGCCAGCAGCTTAGAGTTAGCTGACACAGATACGCAGTATTTT.

The chain has TRBV11-2 and TRBJ1-1; TRBD1 might be the D (5 bases). The CDR3 length is 13 residues. The germline gives CDR1 SGHAT, CDR2 FQNNGV. Deletions cut 5 bases from V and 1 base from J, with 8 bases between. In nucleotides, the CDR3 is TGTGCCAGCAGCCTACAGGCGAACACTGAAGCTTTCTTT. As protein: CASSLQANTEAFF.

The rearrangement uses TRBV10-1 and TRBJ2-1, with 9 bases that match TRBD2. CDR3 length equals 16 residues. The V gene's germline CDR1 is WNHNN and CDR2 SYGVQD (reference sequence). The ends lost 3 bases at V and 2 bases at J; junction bases unmatched: 5. CDR3 region: CASSEGAGGPYNEQFF. CDR3 sequence (DNA): TGCGCCAGCAGTGAAGGAGCGGGAGGCCCCTACAATGAGCAGTTCTTC.

The chain links TRBV30 to TRBJ2-5; D perhaps matches TRBD2 (6 bases). This CDR3 contains 14 residues. Germline V gives CDR1 GTSNPN, CDR2 SVGIG (reference sequence). V was trimmed by 2 bases and J by 7 bases, leaving 17 bases between them. The CDR3 here is CAWSLDGRIGTQYF. The DNA for the CDR3 is TGTGCCTGGAGTTTAGACGGGAGAATCGGGACCCAGTACTTC.